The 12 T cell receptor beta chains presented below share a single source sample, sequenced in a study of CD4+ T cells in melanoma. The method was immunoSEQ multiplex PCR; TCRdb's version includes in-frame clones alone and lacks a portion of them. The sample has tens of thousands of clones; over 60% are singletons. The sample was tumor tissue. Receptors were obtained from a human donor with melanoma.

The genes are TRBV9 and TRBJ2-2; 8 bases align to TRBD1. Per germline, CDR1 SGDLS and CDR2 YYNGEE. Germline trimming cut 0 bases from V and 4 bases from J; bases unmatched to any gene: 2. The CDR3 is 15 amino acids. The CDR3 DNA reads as TGTGCCAGCAGCGTAGGACAGGGGAGCACCGGGGAGCTGTTTTTT. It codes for CASSVGQGSTGELFF.

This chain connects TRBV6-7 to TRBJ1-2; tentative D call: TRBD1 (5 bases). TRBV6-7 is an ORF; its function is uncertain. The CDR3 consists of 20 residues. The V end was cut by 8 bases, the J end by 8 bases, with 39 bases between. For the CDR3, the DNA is TGTGCCAGCCGACCATTTGCCGAGTGGGGAAGACAGCCCAGTGGGTTGGGCTACACCTTC. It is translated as CASRPFAEWGRQPSGLGYTF.

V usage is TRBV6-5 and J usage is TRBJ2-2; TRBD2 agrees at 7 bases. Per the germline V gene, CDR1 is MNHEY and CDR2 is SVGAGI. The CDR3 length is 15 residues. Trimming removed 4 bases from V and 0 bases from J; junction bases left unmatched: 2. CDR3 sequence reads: CASSSTSANTGELFF. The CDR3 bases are TGTGCCAGCAGTTCCACTAGCGCGAACACCGGGGAGCTGTTTTTT.

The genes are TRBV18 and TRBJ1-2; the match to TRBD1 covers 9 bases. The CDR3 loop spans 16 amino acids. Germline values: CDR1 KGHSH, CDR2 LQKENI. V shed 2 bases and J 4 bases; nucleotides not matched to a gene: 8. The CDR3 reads CASSPTGTGTIYGYTF. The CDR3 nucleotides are TGTGCCAGCTCACCAACCGGGACAGGGACGATCTATGGCTACACCTTC.

CDR3 in amino acids: CASSQVGQFNEQFF. Written as DNA, the CDR3 is TGCGCCAGCAGCCAAGTCGGGCAGTTTAATGAGCAGTTCTTC. The chain is built from TRBV4-1 and TRBJ2-1; D gene ambiguous. Per the germline V gene, CDR1 is MGHRA and CDR2 is YSYEKL. Trimming took off 1 base at V and 7 bases at J, with 11 bases between the two ends. The CDR3 length is 14 residues.

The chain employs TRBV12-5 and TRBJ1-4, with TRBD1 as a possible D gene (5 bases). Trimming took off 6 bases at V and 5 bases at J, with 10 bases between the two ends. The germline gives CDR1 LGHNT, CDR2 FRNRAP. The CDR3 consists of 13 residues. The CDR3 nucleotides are TGTGCTAGTGGCGGGGGGGAAAATGAAAAACTGTTTTTT. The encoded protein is CASGGGENEKLFF.

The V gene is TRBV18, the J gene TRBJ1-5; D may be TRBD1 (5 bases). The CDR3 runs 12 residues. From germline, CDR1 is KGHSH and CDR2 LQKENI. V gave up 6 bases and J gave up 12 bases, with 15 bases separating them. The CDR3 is CASSFQGPVQHF. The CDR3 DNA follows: TGTGCCAGCTCGTTTCAGGGCCCTGTCCAGCATTTT. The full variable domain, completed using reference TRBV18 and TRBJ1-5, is NAGVMQNPRHLVRRRGQEARLRCSPMKGHSHVYWYRQLPEEGLKFMVYLQKENIIDESGMPKERFSAEFPKEGPSILRIQQVVRGDSAAYFCASSFQGPVQHFGDGTRLSIL.

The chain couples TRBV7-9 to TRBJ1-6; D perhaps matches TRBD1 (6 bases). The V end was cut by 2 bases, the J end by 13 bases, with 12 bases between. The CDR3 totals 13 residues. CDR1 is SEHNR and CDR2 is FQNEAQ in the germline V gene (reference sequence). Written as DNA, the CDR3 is TGTGCCAGCAGCTTACCACAGGGATCCCCCCTCCACTTT. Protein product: CASSLPQGSPLHF.

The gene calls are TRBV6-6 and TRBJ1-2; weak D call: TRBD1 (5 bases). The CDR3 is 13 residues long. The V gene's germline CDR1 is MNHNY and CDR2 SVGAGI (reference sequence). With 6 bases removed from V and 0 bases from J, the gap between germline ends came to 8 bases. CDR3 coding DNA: TGTGCCAGCAGGGGGCCTCCTAACTATGGCTACACCTTC. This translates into CASRGPPNYGYTF.

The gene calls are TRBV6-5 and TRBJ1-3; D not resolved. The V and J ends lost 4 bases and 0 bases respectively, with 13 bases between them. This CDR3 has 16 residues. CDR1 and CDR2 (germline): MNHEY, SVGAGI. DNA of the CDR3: TGTGCCAGCAGTTTCGGCGACTCTACCTCTGGAAACACCATATATTTT. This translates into CASSFGDSTSGNTIYF.

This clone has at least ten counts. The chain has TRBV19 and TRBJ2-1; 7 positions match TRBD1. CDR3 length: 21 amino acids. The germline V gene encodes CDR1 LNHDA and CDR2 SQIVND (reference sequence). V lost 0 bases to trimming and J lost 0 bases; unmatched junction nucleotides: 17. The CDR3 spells CASSIDIGQEPLSSSYNEQFF. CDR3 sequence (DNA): TGTGCCAGTAGTATAGACATCGGACAGGAACCCTTATCAAGCTCCTACAATGAGCAGTTCTTC. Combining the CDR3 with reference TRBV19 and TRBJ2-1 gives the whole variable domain DGGITQSPKYLFRKEGQNVTLSCEQNLNHDAMYWYRQDPGQGLRLIYYSQIVNDFQKGDIAEGYSVSREKKESFPLTVTSAQKNPTAFYLCASSIDIGQEPLSSSYNEQFFGPGTRLTVL.

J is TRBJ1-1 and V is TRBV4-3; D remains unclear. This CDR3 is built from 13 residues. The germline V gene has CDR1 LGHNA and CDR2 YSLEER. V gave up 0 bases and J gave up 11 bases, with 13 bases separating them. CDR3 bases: TGCGCCAGCAGCCAAGACACGGCTAACCGGGCTTTCTTT. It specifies CASSQDTANRAFF.